The 11 T cell receptor beta chains reported below all come from one sample, sequenced in a study of blood T cell repertoires in COVID-19. Using immunoSEQ multiplex PCR, the repertoire was profiled, and TCRdb retains in-frame clones only, with some absent. Counted here are 68,000 or so clones, 86% occurring once; the ten biggest clones make up approximately 4.1%. Sequenced input: peripheral blood. The receptors were gathered from a man between 50 and 59 years old with acute or convalescent COVID-19.

The V and J genes are TRBV28 and TRBJ1-1; D may be TRBD1 (5 bases). The V gene lost 7 bases and the J gene lost 5 bases, with 14 bases spanning the gap. The CDR3 consists of 13 residues. CDR1 is MDHEN, CDR2 SYDVKM, per germline. The CDR3 DNA follows: TGTGCCAGCACAGGGCAGGGAACTACTGAAGCTTTCTTT. Its translation: CASTGQGTTEAFF.

The chain carries TRBV13 and TRBJ1-3; D call uncertain. The length of the CDR3 is 13 residues. The germline V gene has CDR1 PRHDT and CDR2 FYEKMQ (reference sequence). Trimming removed 5 bases at V and 0 bases at J, with 5 bases between. CDR3 sequence: CASSLNSGNTIYF. CDR3 bases: TGTGCCAGCAGCCTTAACTCTGGAAACACCATATATTTT.

This chain joins TRBV9 and TRBJ2-5; 7 bases line up with TRBD2. The trim removed 4 bases at V and 3 bases at J, leaving 9 bases unmatched. The V gene's germline CDR1 is SGDLS and CDR2 YYNGEE. CDR3 size: 15 residues. The CDR3 bases are TGTGCCAGCAGCCTCGAAGCGGGACTGGAAGAGACCCAGTACTTC. It yields the protein CASSLEAGLEETQYF.

The chain employs TRBV27 and TRBJ1-1; D is uncertain. Germline V CDR1 and CDR2: MNHEY, SMNVEV (reference sequence). The V end was cut by 2 bases, the J end by 1 base, with 11 bases between. The CDR3 spans 15 residues. As DNA, the CDR3 is TGTGCCAGCAGTTTAGCGGAGACGGGGAACACTGAAGCTTTCTTT. It specifies CASSLAETGNTEAFF.

The V call is TRBV7-6, the J call TRBJ2-1, with D possibly being TRBD1 (8 bases). CDR3 length equals 14 residues. The ends were cut back, 5 bases at V and 7 bases at J, with 15 bases in the middle. Germline V lookup: CDR1 SGHVS, CDR2 FNYEAQ. This CDR3 reads CASSHGQGGNEQFF. The DNA for the CDR3 is TGTGCCAGCAGCCACGGACAGGGAGGGAATGAGCAGTTCTTC.

V is TRBV2 and J is TRBJ1-4; D is undetermined. The ends were cut back, 1 base at V and 0 bases at J, with 9 bases in the middle. Germline values: CDR1 SNHLY, CDR2 FYNNEI. This CDR3 is 16 amino acids long. The CDR3 is CASSEGQRTTNEKLFF. The CDR3 DNA reads as TGTGCCAGCAGTGAAGGGCAGCGAACAACTAATGAAAAACTGTTTTTT.

The CDR3 nucleotides are TGCGCCAGCAGCTTGGGATCAGGGGGAGGTAATTCACCCCTCCACTTT. Its translation is CASSLGSGGGNSPLHF. The genes are TRBV5-1 and TRBJ1-6; TRBD1 aligns across 7 bases. CDR1 and CDR2 from the germline V gene are SGHRS and YFSETQ. V trimming: 0 bases; J trimming: 6 bases; junction bases outside the gene matches: 6. CDR3 length: 16 residues.

The rearrangement links TRBV14 to TRBJ2-7; 11 nucleotides align to TRBD2. The CDR3 is made up of 16 amino acids. With V trimmed by 1 base and J by 7 bases, 9 bases remained unmatched. From germline, CDR1 is SGHDN and CDR2 FVKESK. The CDR3 bases are TGTGCCAGCAGCCAAGCCTGGGGGACTAGCGGCGGTGAGCAGTACTTC. Protein product: CASSQAWGTSGGEQYF.

The chain has TRBV14 and TRBJ2-1, with a tentative D call TRBD2 (6 bases). The V end lost 1 base, the J end lost 1 base, and 8 bases lay between the germline ends. This CDR3 is built from 15 residues. The germline V gene encodes CDR1 SGHDN and CDR2 FVKESK. The CDR3 coding sequence is TGTGCCAGCAGCCAAGTAAGCGGGTCCTACAATGAGCAGTTCTTC. Protein: CASSQVSGSYNEQFF.

The gene calls are TRBV12-3 or TRBV12-4 and TRBJ1-2; D remains ambiguous. V lost 2 bases, J lost 11 bases, and 12 bases lay in between. The CDR3 totals 12 residues. Here the CDR3 reads CASSLRQADYTF. As DNA, the CDR3 is TGTGCCAGCAGTTTACGCCAGGCAGATTACACCTTC.

The chain joins TRBV5-1 to TRBJ1-5, with D unclear. The germline V gene encodes CDR1 SGHRS and CDR2 YFSETQ. The CDR3 has 15 residues. The V and J ends lost 0 bases and 0 bases respectively, with 7 bases between them. The CDR3 DNA sequence: TGCGCCAGCAGCTTGGACGCGTATAGCAATCAGCCCCAGCATTTT. Protein: CASSLDAYSNQPQHF.